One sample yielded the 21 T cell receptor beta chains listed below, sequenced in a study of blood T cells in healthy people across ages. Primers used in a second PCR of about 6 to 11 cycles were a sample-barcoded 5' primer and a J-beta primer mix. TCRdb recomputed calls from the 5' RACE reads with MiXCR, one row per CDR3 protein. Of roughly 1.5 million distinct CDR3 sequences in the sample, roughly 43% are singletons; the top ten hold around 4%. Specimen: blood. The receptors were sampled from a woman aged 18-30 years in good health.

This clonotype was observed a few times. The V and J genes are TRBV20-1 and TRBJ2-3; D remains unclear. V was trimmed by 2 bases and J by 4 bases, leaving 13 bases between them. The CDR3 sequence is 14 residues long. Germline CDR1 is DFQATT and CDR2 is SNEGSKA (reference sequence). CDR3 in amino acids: CSARKRAGADTQYF. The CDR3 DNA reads TGCAGTGCTAGAAAAAGGGCCGGCGCAGATACGCAGTATTTT.

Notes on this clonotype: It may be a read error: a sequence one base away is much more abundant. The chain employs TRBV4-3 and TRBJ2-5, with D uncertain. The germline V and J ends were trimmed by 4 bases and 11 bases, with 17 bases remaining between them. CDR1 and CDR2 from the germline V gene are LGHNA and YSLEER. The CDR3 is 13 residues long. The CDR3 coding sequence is TGCGCCAGCAGCCCATCTGACTGGGGTGAGCAGTACTTC. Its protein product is CASSPSDWGEQYF.

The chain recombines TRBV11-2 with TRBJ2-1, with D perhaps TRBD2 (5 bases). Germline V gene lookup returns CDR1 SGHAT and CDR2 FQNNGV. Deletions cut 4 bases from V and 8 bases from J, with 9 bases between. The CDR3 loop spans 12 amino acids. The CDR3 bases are TGTGCCAGCAGCTCATTCGGGGATGAGCAGTTCTTC. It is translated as CASSSFGDEQFF.

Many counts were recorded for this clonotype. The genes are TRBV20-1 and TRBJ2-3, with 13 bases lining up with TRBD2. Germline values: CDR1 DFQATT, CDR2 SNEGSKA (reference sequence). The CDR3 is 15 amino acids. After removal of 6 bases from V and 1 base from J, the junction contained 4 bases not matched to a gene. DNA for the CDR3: TGCAGTGCCACAGGGACTAGCGGGGGCACAGATACGCAGTATTTT. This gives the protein CSATGTSGGTDTQYF.

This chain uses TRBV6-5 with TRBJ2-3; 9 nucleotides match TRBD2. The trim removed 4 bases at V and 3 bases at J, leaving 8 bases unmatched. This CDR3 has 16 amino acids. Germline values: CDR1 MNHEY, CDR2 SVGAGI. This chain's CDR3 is CASSLDLAGTTDTQYF. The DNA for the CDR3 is TGTGCCAGCAGTTTGGACCTAGCGGGGACGACAGATACGCAGTATTTT.

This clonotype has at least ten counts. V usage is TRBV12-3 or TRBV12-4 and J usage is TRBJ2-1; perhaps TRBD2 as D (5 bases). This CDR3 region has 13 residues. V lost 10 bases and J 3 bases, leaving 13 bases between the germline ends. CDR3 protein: CATKDFDYNEQFF. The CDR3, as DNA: TGTGCCACCAAGGACTTCGACTACAATGAGCAGTTCTTC.

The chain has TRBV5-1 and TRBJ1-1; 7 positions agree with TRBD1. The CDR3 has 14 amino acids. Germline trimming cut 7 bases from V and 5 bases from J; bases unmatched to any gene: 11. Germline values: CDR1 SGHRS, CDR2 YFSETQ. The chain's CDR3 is CASRLDTGDTEAFF. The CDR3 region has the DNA TGCGCCAGCCGCCTAGACACAGGGGATACTGAAGCTTTCTTT.

The CDR3 coding sequence is TGTGCCAGCAACCAACAGGGATACGATGAGCAGTTCTTC. Translating it yields CASNQQGYDEQFF. This chain uses TRBV6-6 with TRBJ2-1; D possibly corresponds to TRBD1 (6 bases). Germline-derived CDR1 and CDR2 are MNHNY and SVGAGI (reference sequence). The V end was cut by 7 bases, the J end by 8 bases, with 15 bases between. This CDR3 has 13 amino acids.

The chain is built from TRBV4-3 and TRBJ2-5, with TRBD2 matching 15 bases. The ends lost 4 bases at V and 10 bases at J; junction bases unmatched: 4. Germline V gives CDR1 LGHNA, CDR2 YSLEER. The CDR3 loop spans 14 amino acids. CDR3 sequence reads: CASSPGLAGGHQYF. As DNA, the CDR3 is TGCGCCAGCAGCCCGGGACTAGCGGGAGGTCACCAGTACTTC.

The chain's CDR3 is CASSLEGGPPTNEQYF. The CDR3, as DNA: TGTGCCAGCAGCTTAGAGGGAGGCCCTCCAACCAATGAGCAGTACTTC. The chain has TRBV7-2 and TRBJ2-7, with D perhaps matching TRBD2 (6 bases). Trimming took off 1 base at V and 7 bases at J, with 20 bases between the two ends. The CDR3 covers 16 residues. From germline, CDR1 is SGHTA and CDR2 FQGNSA.

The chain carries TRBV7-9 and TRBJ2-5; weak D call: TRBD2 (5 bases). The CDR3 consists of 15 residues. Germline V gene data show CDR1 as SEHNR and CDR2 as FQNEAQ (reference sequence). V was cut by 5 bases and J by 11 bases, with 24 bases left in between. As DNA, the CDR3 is TGTGCCAGCAGCCCCGGACTGCGGCTTCTCAATGAGCAGTACTTC. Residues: CASSPGLRLLNEQYF.

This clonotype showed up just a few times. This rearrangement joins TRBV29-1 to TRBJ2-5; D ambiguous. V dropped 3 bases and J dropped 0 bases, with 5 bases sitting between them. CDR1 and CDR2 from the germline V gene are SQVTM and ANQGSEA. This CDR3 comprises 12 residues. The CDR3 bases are TGCAGCGTTGATCGGTACCAAGAGACCCAGTACTTC. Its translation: CSVDRYQETQYF.

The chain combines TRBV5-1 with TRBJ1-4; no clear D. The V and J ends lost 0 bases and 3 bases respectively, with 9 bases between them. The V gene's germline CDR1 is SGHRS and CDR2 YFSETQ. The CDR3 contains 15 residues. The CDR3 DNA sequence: TGCGCCAGCAGCTTGGGGGAAGGTCCTAATGAAAAACTGTTTTTT. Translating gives CASSLGEGPNEKLFF.

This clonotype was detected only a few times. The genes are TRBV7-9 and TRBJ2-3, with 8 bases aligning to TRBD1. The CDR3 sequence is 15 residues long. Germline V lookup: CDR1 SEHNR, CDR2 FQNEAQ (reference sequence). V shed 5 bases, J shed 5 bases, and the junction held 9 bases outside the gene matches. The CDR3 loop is CASSLRTGGQDTQYF. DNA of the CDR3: TGTGCCAGCAGCCTTCGAACAGGGGGGCAAGATACGCAGTATTTT. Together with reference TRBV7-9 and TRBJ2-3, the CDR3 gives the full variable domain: DTGVSQNPRHKITKRGQNVTFRCDPISEHNRLYWYRQTLGQGPEFLTYFQNEAQLEKSRLLSDRFSAERPKGSFSTLEIQRTEQGDSAMYLCASSLRTGGQDTQYFGPGTRLTVL.

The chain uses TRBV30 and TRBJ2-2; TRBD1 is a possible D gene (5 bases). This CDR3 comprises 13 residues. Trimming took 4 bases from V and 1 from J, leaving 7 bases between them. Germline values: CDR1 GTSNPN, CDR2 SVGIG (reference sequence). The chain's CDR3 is CAWIRGNTGELFF. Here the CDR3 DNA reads TGTGCCTGGATAAGGGGGAACACCGGGGAGCTGTTTTTT.

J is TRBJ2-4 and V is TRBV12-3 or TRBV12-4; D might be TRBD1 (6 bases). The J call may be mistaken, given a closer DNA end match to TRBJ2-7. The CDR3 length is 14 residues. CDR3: CASSFRGPHYEQYF. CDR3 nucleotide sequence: TGTGCCAGCAGTTTCAGGGGACCACACTACGAGCAGTACTTC.

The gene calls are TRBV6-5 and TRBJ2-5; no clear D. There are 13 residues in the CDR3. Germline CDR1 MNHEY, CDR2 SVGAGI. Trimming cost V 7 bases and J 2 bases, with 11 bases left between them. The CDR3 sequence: CASIRLGQETQYF. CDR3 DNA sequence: TGTGCCAGCATCAGACTGGGGCAAGAGACCCAGTACTTC.

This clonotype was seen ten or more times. The CDR3 sequence: CASSSTPSYEQYF. The DNA for the CDR3 is TGTGCCAGCAGCTCTACTCCGTCCTACGAGCAGTACTTC. The genes are TRBV7-3 and TRBJ2-7; D is ambiguous. With 4 bases removed from V and 1 base from J, the gap between germline ends came to 8 bases. From germline, CDR1 is SGHTA and CDR2 FQGTGA. The CDR3 length is 13 residues.

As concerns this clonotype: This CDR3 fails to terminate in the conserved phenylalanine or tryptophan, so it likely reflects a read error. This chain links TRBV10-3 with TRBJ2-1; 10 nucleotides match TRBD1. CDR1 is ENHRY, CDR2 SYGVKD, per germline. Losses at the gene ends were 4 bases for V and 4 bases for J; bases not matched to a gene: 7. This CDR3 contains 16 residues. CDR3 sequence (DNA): TGTGCCATCAGTGGGCCGGGACAGGGGAATTACAATGAGCAGTTCTCC. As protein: CAISGPGQGNYNEQFS.

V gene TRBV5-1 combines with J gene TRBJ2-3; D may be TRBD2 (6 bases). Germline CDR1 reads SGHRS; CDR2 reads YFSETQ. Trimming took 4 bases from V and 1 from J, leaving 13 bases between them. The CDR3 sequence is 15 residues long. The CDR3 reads CASSRGDNGTDTQYF. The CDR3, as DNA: TGCGCCAGCAGCCGCGGGGATAACGGCACAGATACGCAGTATTTT.

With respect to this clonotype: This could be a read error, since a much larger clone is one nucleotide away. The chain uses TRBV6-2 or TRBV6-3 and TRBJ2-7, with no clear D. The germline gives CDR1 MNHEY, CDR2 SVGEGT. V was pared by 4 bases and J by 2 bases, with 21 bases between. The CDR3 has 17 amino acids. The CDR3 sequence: CASSSTDLGRRPYEQYF. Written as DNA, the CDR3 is TGTGCCAGCAGTTCGACGGACCTAGGACGTAGACCCTACGAGCAGTACTTC.